This T cell receptor (beta chain) is from a study of cytomegalovirus exposure and HLA in healthy donors. CDR1 is LGHNA, CDR2 YNFKEQ, per germline. The CDR3 is 15 amino acids. Trimming at V came to 7 bases and at J to 8 bases, leaving 14 bases not matched to a gene. The data were produced by immunoSEQ multiplex PCR, yet TCRdb's version contains in-frame clones alone and is incomplete. Found here are some 170,000 clones, 85% to 90% of them singletons; the top ten hold around 5%. The donors belonged to the roughly 130-subject validation cohort, separate from the approximately 670-subject first cohort. The source is a woman aged 30 to 39 in good health and CMV-seronegative. The chain employs TRBV4-2 and TRBJ2-1; TRBD1 agrees at 7 bases. Sample: PBMCs. The CDR3 nucleotides are TGTGCCAGCAATGGGGACAGTTATGGGTCGGATGAGCAGTTCTTC. The encoded protein is CASNGDSYGSDEQFF.